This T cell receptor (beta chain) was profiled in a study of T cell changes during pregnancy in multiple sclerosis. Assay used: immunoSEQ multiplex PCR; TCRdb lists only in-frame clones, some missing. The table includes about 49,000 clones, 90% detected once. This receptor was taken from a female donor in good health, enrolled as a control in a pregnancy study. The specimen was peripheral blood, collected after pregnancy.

The CDR3 DNA follows: TGTGCCTGGAAGGGACTTGAGCTACATGAGCAGTTCTTC. Protein: CAWKGLELHEQFF. The V call is TRBV30, the J call TRBJ2-1, with D maybe TRBD2 (6 bases). CDR1 GTSNPN and CDR2 SVGIG come from the germline V gene (reference sequence). The CDR3 spans 13 residues. The ends were cut back, 4 bases at V and 8 bases at J, with 15 bases in the middle.